One sample yielded the 15 T cell receptor beta chains listed below, sequenced in a study of T cells in Graves' hyperthyroidism and ophthalmopathy. Amplification yielded TCR beta CDR3 regions, with RNA transcripts as the source. TCR CDR3 underwent first-round RT-PCR with the HTBI primer set. TCRdb analysed the multiplex PCR reads with MiXCR anew, one entry per CDR3 protein. The sample holds roughly 290,000 distinct CDR3 sequences, about 14% seen once. Sample: blood. All receptors come from a woman aged 30 to 39 with Graves' hyperthyroidism that later progressed to Graves' ophthalmopathy.

This clonotype was observed a few times. A read error may be the cause here, since a much bigger clone is one base away. CDR3 protein: CANSGAERADTQYF. The CDR3 DNA sequence: TGTGCCAACAGTGGGGCAGAACGGGCAGATACGCAGTATTTT. The genes are TRBV2 and TRBJ2-3; a possible D gene is TRBD1 (5 bases). The CDR3 covers 14 residues. Germline lookup yields CDR1 SNHLY and CDR2 FYNNEI.

This clonotype occurred many times. The CDR3 region is CASSLVIAGVNEQFF. The CDR3 DNA is TGTGCCAGCAGCTTAGTAATAGCGGGAGTCAATGAGCAGTTCTTC. The chain recombines TRBV11-2 with TRBJ2-1; 9 nucleotides align to TRBD2. CDR1 is SGHAT and CDR2 is FQNNGV in the germline V gene. Trimming cost V 1 base and J 6 bases; bases outside gene matches: 4. The CDR3 has 15 residues.

Turning to this clonotype: Since a much larger clone is just one base distant, this may be a read error. As DNA, the CDR3 is TGCAGTGCTAAGACTAGCGGGAGGGACAATGAGCAGTTCTTC. Protein product: CSAKTSGRDNEQFF. The chain links TRBV20-1 to TRBJ2-1, with 14 bases that match TRBD2. V lost 4 bases to trimming and J lost 5 bases; unmatched junction nucleotides: 1. The germline gives CDR1 DFQATT, CDR2 SNEGSKA (reference sequence). The CDR3 extends over 14 amino acids.

J is TRBJ1-2 and V is TRBV28, with D possibly TRBD1 on 5 matching bases. From germline, CDR1 is MDHEN and CDR2 SYDVKM. The CDR3 is made up of 11 amino acids. Between the trimmed V and J ends, which lost 7 bases and 12 bases, there was a span of 15 bases. The DNA for the CDR3 is TGTGCCAGCAAGAAACTCGGCAGGGACACCTTC. Amino acid sequence: CASKKLGRDTF.

This clonotype was seen many times. This chain joins TRBV6-1 and TRBJ1-2, with D unresolved. Germline V gene data show CDR1 as MNHNS and CDR2 as SASEGT. Trimming took off 7 bases at V and 1 base at J, with 10 bases between the two ends. The CDR3 has 13 residues. The CDR3 loop reads CASKASLNYGYTF. In nucleotides, the CDR3 is TGTGCCAGCAAGGCCTCTCTTAACTATGGCTACACCTTC.

This clonotype has a count of ten or more. The chain couples TRBV6-2 or TRBV6-3 to TRBJ2-1; unclear D gene. Between the trimmed V and J ends, which lost 7 bases and 5 bases, there was a span of 15 bases. The germline CDR1 and CDR2 sequences are MNHEY and SVGEGT. This CDR3 has 14 residues. The CDR3 region has the DNA TGTGCCAGCAATTTGCCCGGGCTACACAATGAGCAGTTCTTC. It specifies CASNLPGLHNEQFF.

The rearrangement uses TRBV12-3 or TRBV12-4 and TRBJ2-7; a possible D gene is TRBD1 (6 bases). This CDR3 comprises 15 residues. Trimming took off 3 bases at V and 2 bases at J, with 14 bases between the two ends. The CDR3 reads CASSLAVRGAYEQYF. The CDR3 DNA reads as TGTGCCAGCAGTTTGGCGGTCAGGGGAGCCTACGAGCAGTACTTC.

This clonotype showed up many times. V gene TRBV2 combines with J gene TRBJ2-6; no clear D gene. Germline loops: CDR1 SNHLY, CDR2 FYNNEI. V shed 5 bases and J shed 2 bases, with 10 bases lying between them. The CDR3 runs 15 residues. The DNA of the CDR3 is TGTGCCAGCAGTTCGCCATACCCTGGGGCCAACGTCCTGACTTTC. Protein sequence: CASSSPYPGANVLTF.

This clonotype came up many times. The chain joins TRBV28 to TRBJ2-7, with TRBD2 identical over 10 bases. The V segment lost 1 base and the J segment 4 bases; nucleotides outside the gene matches: 4. This CDR3 has 15 amino acids. The V gene's germline CDR1 is MDHEN and CDR2 SYDVKM. CDR3 protein: CASSLSASGSYEQYF. The CDR3 bases are TGTGCCAGCAGTTTATCCGCTAGCGGGAGTTACGAGCAGTACTTC.

This clonotype was seen more than once but under ten times. This chain connects TRBV3-1 to TRBJ1-4, with 7 nucleotides matching TRBD1. Germline trimming cut 3 bases from V and 8 bases from J; bases unmatched to any gene: 6. The CDR3 has 14 amino acids. Germline CDR1 LGHDT, CDR2 YNNKEL (reference sequence). CDR3 nucleotides: TGTGCCAGCAGCCACCGGGACAGAGACGAAAAACTGTTTTTT. Its protein product is CASSHRDRDEKLFF.

This clonotype was counted many times. CDR3 amino acids: CAISEILGMNTEAFF. The CDR3 bases are TGTGCCATCAGTGAGATCCTTGGAATGAACACTGAAGCTTTCTTT. The chain uses TRBV10-3 and TRBJ1-1; D unresolved. Germline V CDR1 and CDR2: ENHRY, SYGVKD. Trimming left V 2 bases short and J 0 bases short, with 10 bases between. This CDR3 is 15 amino acids long.

In its sample, this clonotype was seen many times. V usage is TRBV2 and J usage is TRBJ2-3; 10 bases agree with TRBD2. This CDR3 contains 15 residues. With V trimmed by 6 bases and J by 2 bases, 5 bases remained unmatched. CDR1 SNHLY and CDR2 FYNNEI come from the germline V gene. CDR3 region: CASSWTSGSTDTQYF. CDR3 in DNA: TGTGCCAGCAGCTGGACTAGCGGTTCCACAGATACGCAGTATTTT.

There are many counts of this clonotype. The CDR3 reads CASSPAGTSGRYNEQFF. CDR3 in DNA: TGTGCCAGCAGCCCGGCCGGGACTAGCGGGAGGTACAATGAGCAGTTCTTC. The rearrangement joins TRBV13 to TRBJ2-1, with 15 bases identical to TRBD2. Looked up from germline, CDR1 is PRHDT and CDR2 is FYEKMQ (reference sequence). CDR3 size: 17 residues. V lost 5 bases, J lost 4 bases, and 6 bases stayed unmatched.

This clonotype appeared many times. The rearrangement links TRBV24-1 to TRBJ2-2, with TRBD1 matching over 9 bases. The length of the CDR3 is 20 residues. V trimming: 0 bases; J trimming: 2 bases; junction bases outside the gene matches: 12. Germline V CDR1 and CDR2: KGHDR, SFDVKD. CDR3 sequence: CATSDLWDWGQGENTGELFF. Here the CDR3 DNA reads TGTGCCACCAGTGATTTGTGGGATTGGGGACAGGGCGAAAACACCGGGGAGCTGTTTTTT.

At least ten counts were recorded for this clonotype. V and J are TRBV7-2 and TRBJ1-2, with D uncertain. The V end was cut by 0 bases, the J end by 10 bases, with 12 bases between. Germline CDR1 reads SGHTA; CDR2 reads FQGNSA. The CDR3 consists of 13 residues. Written as DNA, the CDR3 is TGTGCCAGCAGCTTAGCTAGTAAGGGCGACTACACCTTC. Translation: CASSLASKGDYTF.